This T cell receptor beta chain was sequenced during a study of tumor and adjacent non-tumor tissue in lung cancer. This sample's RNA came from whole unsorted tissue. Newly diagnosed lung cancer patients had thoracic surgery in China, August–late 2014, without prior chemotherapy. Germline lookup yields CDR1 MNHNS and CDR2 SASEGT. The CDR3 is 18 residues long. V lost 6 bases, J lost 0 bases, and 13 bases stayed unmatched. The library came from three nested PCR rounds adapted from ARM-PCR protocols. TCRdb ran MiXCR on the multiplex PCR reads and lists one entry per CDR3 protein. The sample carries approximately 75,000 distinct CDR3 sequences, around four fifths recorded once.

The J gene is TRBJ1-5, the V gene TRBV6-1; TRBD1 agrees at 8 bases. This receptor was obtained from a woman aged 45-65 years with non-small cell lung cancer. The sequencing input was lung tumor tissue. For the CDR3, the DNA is TGTGCCAGCAGGGGACAGAGGGACAGGTATTATAGCAATCAGCCCCAGCATTTT. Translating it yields CASRGQRDRYYSNQPQHF.